This TCR beta chain comes out of a study of T cells after somatic rescue of genetic block. Profiling relied on immunoSEQ multiplex PCR, and the TCRdb table lists in-frame clones only, not all of them. The table lists thousands of clones, roughly 80% of them singletons. Germline CDR1 reads MGHRA; CDR2 reads YSYEKL. Trimming left V 4 bases short and J 0 bases short, with 10 bases between. The CDR3 runs 14 residues. The material sequenced was peripheral blood mononuclear cells (PBMCs). The sequence derives from a boy between 5 and 17 years old. J is TRBJ2-7 and V is TRBV4-1; tentatively, D is TRBD1 (6 bases). The CDR3 is CASSRQGSSYEQYF. Here the CDR3 DNA reads TGCGCCAGCAGCCGTCAGGGGAGCTCCTACGAGCAGTACTTC.